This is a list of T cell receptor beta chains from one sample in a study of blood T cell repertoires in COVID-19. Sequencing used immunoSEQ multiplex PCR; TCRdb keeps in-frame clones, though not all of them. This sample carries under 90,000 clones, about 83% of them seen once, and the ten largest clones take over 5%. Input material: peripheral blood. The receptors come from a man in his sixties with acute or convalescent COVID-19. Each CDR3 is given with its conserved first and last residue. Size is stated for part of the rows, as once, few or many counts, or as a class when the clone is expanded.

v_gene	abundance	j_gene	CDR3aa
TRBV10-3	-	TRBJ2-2	CAIRTSGGRTGELFF
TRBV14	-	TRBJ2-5	CASSRTAHQETQYF
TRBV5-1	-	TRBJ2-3	CASSFRLAGGQLRTDTQYF
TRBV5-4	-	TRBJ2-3	CASSPGASGGTGDTQYF
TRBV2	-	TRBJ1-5	CASSDGAPNQPQHF
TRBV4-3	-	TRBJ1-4	CASSQVATGGNEKLFF
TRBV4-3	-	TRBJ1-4	CASSQDGPVPNEKLFF
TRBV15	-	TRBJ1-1	CATSKDSPDTEAFF
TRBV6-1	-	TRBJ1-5	CASSETVGSNQPQHF
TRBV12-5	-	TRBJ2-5	CASASGGIGETQYF
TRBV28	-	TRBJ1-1	CASLRGPGGTEAFF
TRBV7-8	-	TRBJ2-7	CASSLARRMGQGYTEQYF
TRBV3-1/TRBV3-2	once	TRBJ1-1	CASKRLGQGALGTEAFF
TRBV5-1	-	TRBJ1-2	CASSAGQGAFFGYTF
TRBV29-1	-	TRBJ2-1	CSVVGQGYNEQFF
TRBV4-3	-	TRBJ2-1	CASSQEGTSSMEDEQFF
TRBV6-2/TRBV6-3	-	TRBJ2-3	CASSYPGTSGVPQYF
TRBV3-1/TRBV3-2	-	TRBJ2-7	CASSQPQIGGRDEQYF
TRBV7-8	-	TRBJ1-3	CASSRDRGPSGNTIYF
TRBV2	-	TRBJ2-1	CASLPTSGGLNEQFF
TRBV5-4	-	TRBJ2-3	CASSHTSGGAASTDTQYF
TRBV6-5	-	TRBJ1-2	CASSYWGQGGGYTF
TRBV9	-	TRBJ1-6	CASSSSLNSPLHF
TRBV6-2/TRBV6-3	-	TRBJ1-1	CASSQRSPEAFF
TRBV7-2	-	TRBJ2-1	CASSLGRISYNEQFF
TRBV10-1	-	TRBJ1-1	CASSPGAMGTEAFF
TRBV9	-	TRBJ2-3	CASSPHGLKIDTQYF
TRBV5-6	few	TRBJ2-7	CASSTGTASYEQYF
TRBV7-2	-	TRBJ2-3	CASSLGRRTDTQYF
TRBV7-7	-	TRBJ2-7	CASSLGTESSYEQYF
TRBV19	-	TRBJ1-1	CASSPGQVNTEAFF
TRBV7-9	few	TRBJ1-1	CASSSDLGQNTEAFF
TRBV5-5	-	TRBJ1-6	CASSFPGGQPELSLHF
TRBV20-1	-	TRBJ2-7	CSASNSGALEQYF
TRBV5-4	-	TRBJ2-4	CASSPDRAINIQYF
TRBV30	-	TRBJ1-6	CAWSVPARGNSPLHF
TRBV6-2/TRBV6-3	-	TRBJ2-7	CASSYSAGGVYEQYF
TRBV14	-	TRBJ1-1	CASRKQGEGTEAFF
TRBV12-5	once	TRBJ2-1	CASGLWQAGNEQFF
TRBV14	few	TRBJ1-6	CASSLSGGLNSPLHF
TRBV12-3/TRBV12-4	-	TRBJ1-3	CASLTGGGNTIYF
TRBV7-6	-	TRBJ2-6	CASGVGRGRANVLTF
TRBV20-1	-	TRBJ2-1	CSAETYNEQFF
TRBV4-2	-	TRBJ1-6	CASSQELWAGAYNSPLHF
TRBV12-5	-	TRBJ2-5	CASGTTSEPWETQYF
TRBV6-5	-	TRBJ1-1	CASHETGTTEAFF
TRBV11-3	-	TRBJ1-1	CASGTGARAEAFF
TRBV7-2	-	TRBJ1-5	CASSFFRQPQHF
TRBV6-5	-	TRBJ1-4	CASSYFSTGYNEKLFF
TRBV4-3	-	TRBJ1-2	CASSQDYTRNYGYTF
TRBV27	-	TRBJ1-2	CASSLSPEDRGHGYTF
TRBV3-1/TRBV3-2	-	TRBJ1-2	CASSQRQGANGYTF
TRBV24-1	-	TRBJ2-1	CATSDPGTSGDEQFF
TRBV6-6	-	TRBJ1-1	CASIARTVNTEAFF
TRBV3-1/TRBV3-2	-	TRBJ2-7	CASSPRTGLHYEQYF
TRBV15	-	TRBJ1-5	CATSLGQDSNQPQHF
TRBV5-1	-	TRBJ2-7	CASSLERGEQYF
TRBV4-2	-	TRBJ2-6	CASSQEVATGANVLTF
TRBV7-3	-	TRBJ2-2	CASSSDWNTGELFF
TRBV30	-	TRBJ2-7	CAWSEGGGYYEQYF